The T cell receptor beta chain described here comes from a study of response to subunit inactivated influenza vaccine. TCRdb analysed the RT-PCR reads with MiXCR anew, one entry per CDR3 protein. The profile shows roughly 630,000 distinct CDR3 sequences, 14% of them singletons. Unmatched junction bases numbered 14, after V lost 6 bases and J lost 6 bases. CDR3 length: 14 residues. The germline V gene encodes CDR1 DFQATT and CDR2 SNEGSKA (reference sequence). Study-wide findings and caveats: A suggestion made by the authors is that each seasonal influenza vaccination recruits few new T cells.

Comment on this clonotype: Its antigen is undetermined.

The sequence was obtained from a man aged 45 to 65 who received an inactivated influenza vaccine. The chain employs TRBV20-1 and TRBJ2-7; 7 bases agree with TRBD2. Sequenced material: PBMCs from blood, taken 14 to 15 days before vaccination. CDR3 in DNA: TGCAGTGCCACTATCCCGCGGGAGCGTCCCGAGCAGTACTTC. It codes for CSATIPRERPEQYF.